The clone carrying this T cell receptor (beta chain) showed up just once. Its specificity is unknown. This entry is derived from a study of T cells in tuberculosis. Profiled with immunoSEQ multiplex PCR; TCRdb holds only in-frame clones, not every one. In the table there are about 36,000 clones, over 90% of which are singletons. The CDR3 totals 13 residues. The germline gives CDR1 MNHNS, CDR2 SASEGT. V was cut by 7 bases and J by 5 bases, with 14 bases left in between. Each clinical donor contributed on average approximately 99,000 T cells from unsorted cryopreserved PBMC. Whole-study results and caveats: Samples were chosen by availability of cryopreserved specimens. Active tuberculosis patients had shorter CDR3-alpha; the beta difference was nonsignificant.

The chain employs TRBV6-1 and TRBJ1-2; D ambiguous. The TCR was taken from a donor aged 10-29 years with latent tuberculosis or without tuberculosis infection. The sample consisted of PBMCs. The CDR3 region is CASTVGGFYGYTF. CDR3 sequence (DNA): TGTGCCAGCACCGTCGGCGGGTTTTATGGCTACACCTTC.